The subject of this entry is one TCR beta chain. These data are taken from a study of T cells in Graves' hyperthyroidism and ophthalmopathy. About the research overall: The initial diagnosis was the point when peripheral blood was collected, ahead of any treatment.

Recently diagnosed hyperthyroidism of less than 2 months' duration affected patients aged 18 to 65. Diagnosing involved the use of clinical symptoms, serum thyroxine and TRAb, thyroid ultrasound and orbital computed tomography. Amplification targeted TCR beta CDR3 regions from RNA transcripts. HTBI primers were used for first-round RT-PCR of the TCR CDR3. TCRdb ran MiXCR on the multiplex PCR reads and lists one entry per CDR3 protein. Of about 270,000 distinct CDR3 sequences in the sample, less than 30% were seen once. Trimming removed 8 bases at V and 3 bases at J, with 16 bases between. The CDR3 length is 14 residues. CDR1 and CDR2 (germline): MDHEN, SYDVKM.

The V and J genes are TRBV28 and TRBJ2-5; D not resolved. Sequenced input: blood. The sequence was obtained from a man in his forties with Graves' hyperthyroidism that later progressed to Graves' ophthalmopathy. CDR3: CASVGIRKKETQYF. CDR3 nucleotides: TGTGCCAGCGTTGGGATCCGAAAAAAAGAGACCCAGTACTTC.